The present T cell receptor (beta chain) was sequenced within a study of T cells after yellow fever vaccination. Study-level information: Fractions containing few cells were prepared with SMART-Seq v4 Ultra Low Input.

Only a few counts were recorded for this clonotype. Its matching antigen is unknown. V was clipped by 6 bases and J by 4 bases; unmatched bases: 5. The germline CDR1 and CDR2 sequences are DFQATT and SNEGSKA (reference sequence). The CDR3 runs to 12 residues. Findings and caveats of the study: One caveat is that FACS-sorted repertoires could contain abundant clonotypes contaminating from the bulk population.

TCRdb independently ran MiXCR on the 5' RACE reads; one entry per CDR3 protein. The data hold roughly 260,000 distinct CDR3 sequences, with 13% observed a single time. The V call is TRBV20-1, the J call TRBJ2-5; 7 nucleotides agree with TRBD1. Material: CD4+ T cells sorted from PBMCs, obtained 45 days after the yellow fever booster vaccination. The origin of this receptor is a man aged 25-40 years who received the YFV17D yellow fever vaccine. CDR3 amino acids: CSAPGQIETQYF. In DNA, the CDR3 is TGCAGTGCCCCGGGACAGATAGAGACCCAGTACTTC.